The 25 T cell receptor beta chains listed next were all sequenced from one sample in a study of T cell repertoires in cytomegalovirus infection (dated by TCRdb to the late 2010s). These receptors' targets are unknown. Data came from an Illumina HiSeq 1500. TCRdb trimmed public reads at Q25 via fastp, called clones via MiXCR and kept in-frame beta chains. Entries that share a CDR3 protein sequence are merged under the most common genes and DNA. The sample profile shows 750,000 to 950,000 distinct CDR3 sequences; just under 30% of them were found once. Clones ranked in the top ten supply about 12% of the sample. The sample's treatment or condition label, decoded: in vitro stimulation with specific CMV peptide epitopes to enrich CMV-specific T cells. The material sequenced was cultured CD8+ T cells from PBMCs, taken from culture after CMV antigen stimulation. These TCRs come from a human donor in good health (CMV status not recorded). Some clones in this sample may be carry-over from other donors' samples.

The rearrangement joins TRBV13 to TRBJ1-1; TRBD1 agrees at 8 bases. The CDR3 loop spans 20 amino acids. V shed 5 bases, J shed 3 bases, and the junction held 23 bases outside the gene matches. Germline CDR1 is PRHDT and CDR2 is FYEKMQ (reference sequence). CDR3 loop: CASSPGGLRGQVGVDTEAFF. DNA for the CDR3: TGTGCCAGCAGCCCTGGGGGGCTTAGGGGACAGGTTGGAGTGGACACTGAAGCTTTCTTT.

The chain employs TRBV4-2 and TRBJ2-7; the D is unclear. Germline lookup yields CDR1 LGHNA and CDR2 YNFKEQ. This CDR3 comprises 13 residues. V was trimmed by 1 base and J by 5 bases, leaving 9 bases between them. The CDR3 bases are TGTGCCAGCAGCCAAGCACTGGGCAACGAGCAGTACTTC. Translating it yields CASSQALGNEQYF.

This clonotype showed up many times. J is TRBJ2-1 and V is TRBV7-8; 13 bases are shared with TRBD2. The V segment lost 2 bases and the J segment 7 bases; nucleotides outside the gene matches: 5. CDR1 is SGHVS, CDR2 FQNEAQ, per germline. CDR3 length equals 16 residues. The CDR3 DNA reads as TGTGCCAGCAGCTTACAACTAGCGGGGGGGGCAAATGAGCAGTTCTTC. This encodes CASSLQLAGGANEQFF. Based on the CDR3 plus reference TRBV7-8 and TRBJ2-1, the full variable domain is GAGVSQSPRYKVAKRGQDVALRCDPISGHVSLFWYQQALGQGPEFLTYFQNEAQLDKSGLPSDRFFAERPEGSVSTLKIQRTQQEDSAVYLCASSLQLAGGANEQFFGPGTRLTVL.

V is TRBV5-5 and J is TRBJ1-1; TRBD1 matches at 7 bases. Germline V gene data show CDR1 as SGHKS and CDR2 as YYEKEE (reference sequence). The CDR3 is made up of 14 amino acids. The V and J ends lost 4 bases and 5 bases, in that order; junction bases with no gene match: 8. The CDR3 region is CASSDRQGRTEAFF. CDR3 sequence (DNA): TGTGCCAGCAGCGACCGACAGGGTCGAACTGAAGCTTTCTTT.

The chain joins TRBV9 to TRBJ1-1; TRBD1 matches at 10 bases. CDR1 is SGDLS and CDR2 is YYNGEE in the germline V gene. CDR3 size: 19 residues. V lost 0 bases, J lost 1 base, and 12 bases stayed unmatched. CDR3 in DNA: TGTGCCAGCAGCGTAGAGGGGACAGGGGCTCCCCGACCGAACACTGAAGCTTTCTTT. The encoded protein is CASSVEGTGAPRPNTEAFF.

The DNA of the CDR3 is TGTGCCAGCAGCCCCGGACAGGGGTGGGTTCTAGGCAATCAGCCCCAGCATTTT. Translated, it gives CASSPGQGWVLGNQPQHF. V and J are TRBV3-1 and TRBJ1-5; 9 bases are shared with TRBD1. J was trimmed by 2 bases and V by 4 bases; bases with no gene match: 12. This CDR3 contains 18 residues. The V gene's germline CDR1 is LGHDT and CDR2 YNNKEL (reference sequence).

This clonotype occurred a few times. The chain carries TRBV12-3 or TRBV12-4 and TRBJ1-1; unclear D gene. The CDR3 is made up of 15 amino acids. Trimming pared 5 bases from V and 10 bases from J, leaving 23 bases between. As DNA, the CDR3 is TGTGCCAGCAGTCAAAAAGATACAGCCTTGGTAGTAGCTTTCTTT. Translation gives CASSQKDTALVVAFF.

This clonotype has only a few counts. The rearrangement uses TRBV27 and TRBJ2-7; 9 bases agree with TRBD1. The CDR3 length is 14 residues. Germline V gene sequence: CDR1 MNHEY, CDR2 SMNVEV (reference sequence). V lost 5 bases and J lost 3; bases outside the gene matches: 5. CDR3 coding DNA: TGTGCCAGCAGTCGGACAGGGGCGCACTACGAGCAGTACGTC. Protein sequence: CASSRTGAHYEQYV.

The chain joins TRBV29-1 to TRBJ1-2; D may be TRBD1 (6 bases). The V end was cut by 7 bases, the J end by 2 bases, with 11 bases between. The V gene's germline CDR1 is SQVTM and CDR2 ANQGSEA. The CDR3 has 12 amino acids. The CDR3 reads CSENTGNYGYTF. The CDR3 nucleotides are TGCAGCGAGAATACAGGGAACTATGGCTACACCTTC.

The J gene is TRBJ2-1, the V gene TRBV28; weak D call: TRBD1 (5 bases). V dropped 3 bases and J dropped 6 bases, with 12 bases sitting between them. CDR3 length: 14 residues. The germline V gene has CDR1 MDHEN and CDR2 SYDVKM. In DNA form, the CDR3 reads TGTGCCAGCAGTTTTCAGGGAAGATTCAATGAGCAGTTCTTC. Its translation: CASSFQGRFNEQFF.

This clonotype was detected only a few times. This sequence joins TRBV20-1 and TRBJ2-7; maybe TRBD2 (6 bases). Germline CDR1 reads DFQATT; CDR2 reads SNEGSKA (reference sequence). V was trimmed by 6 bases and J by 5 bases, leaving 14 bases between them. The CDR3 length is 12 residues. The CDR3 DNA reads TGCAGTGCAGGGACGGGCGGGAACGAGCAGTACGTC. Translated, it gives CSAGTGGNEQYV.

This clonotype was seen a few times. The V and J genes are TRBV9 and TRBJ1-6, with 10 bases aligning to TRBD1. Germline V gene sequence: CDR1 SGDLS, CDR2 YYNGEE. The CDR3 runs 15 residues. The J segment lost 9 bases and the V segment lost 3 bases, leaving 6 bases of the junction unmatched. This CDR3 reads CASSAGTGESSPLHF. The CDR3 nucleotides read TGTGCCAGCAGCGCTGGGACAGGGGAGAGTTCACCCCTCCACTTT.

This clonotype was observed a few times. The chain carries TRBV2 and TRBJ1-2; unclear D gene. Germline values: CDR1 SNHLY, CDR2 FYNNEI. The CDR3 consists of 11 residues. V was trimmed by 9 bases and J by 4 bases, leaving 9 bases between them. The CDR3 nucleotides read TGTGCCAGTCTGACAAGCTATGGCTACACCTTC. Encoded protein: CASLTSYGYTF.

V and J are TRBV6-6 and TRBJ2-1, with 9 bases lining up with TRBD1. V shed 6 bases and J 3 bases; nucleotides not matched to a gene: 15. The V gene's germline CDR1 is MNHNY and CDR2 SVGAGI (reference sequence). The CDR3 covers 18 residues. This CDR3 reads CASRGYRGPSGVYNEQFF. DNA for the CDR3: TGTGCCAGCAGGGGGTACAGGGGGCCATCAGGGGTCTACAATGAGCAGTTCTTC.

V usage is TRBV13 and J usage is TRBJ1-2; D ambiguous. The germline V and J ends were trimmed by 2 bases and 4 bases, with 11 bases remaining between them. The CDR3 covers 14 residues. Germline V CDR1 and CDR2: PRHDT, FYEKMQ (reference sequence). The DNA of the CDR3 is TGTGCCAGCAGCTTATGGGCTGAGGGCTATGGCTACACCTTC. As protein: CASSLWAEGYGYTF.

In this sample, this clonotype turned up many times. The rearrangement joins TRBV28 to TRBJ1-1; 8 bases agree with TRBD1. CDR3 length: 15 residues. CDR1 is MDHEN and CDR2 is SYDVKM in the germline V gene. V lost 3 bases, J lost 1 base, and 4 bases stayed unmatched. The CDR3 coding sequence is TGTGCCAGCAGTTTCTCAGGGACAGGGAACACTGAAGCTTTCTTT. Translating it yields CASSFSGTGNTEAFF.

This clonotype has only a few counts. The chain couples TRBV3-1 to TRBJ2-6, with D possibly matching TRBD1 (5 bases). CDR1 is LGHDT and CDR2 is YNNKEL in the germline V gene (reference sequence). The V and J ends lost 3 bases and 0 bases respectively, with 18 bases between them. This CDR3 region has 19 residues. CDR3 DNA: TGTGCCAGCAGCCATCTTTGGGGCAGGCAAAGCTCTGGGGCCAACGTCCTGACTTTC. The encoded protein is CASSHLWGRQSSGANVLTF. Looking up the rest from reference TRBV3-1 and TRBJ2-6 gives the full variable domain: DTAVSQTPKYLVTQMGNDKSIKCEQNLGHDTMYWYKQDSKKFLKIMFSYNNKELIINETVPNRFSPKSPDKAHLNLHINSLELGDSAVYFCASSHLWGRQSSGANVLTFGAGSRLTVL.

A few counts support this clonotype. The chain uses TRBV12-3 or TRBV12-4 and TRBJ2-3; a weak D match, TRBD2 (5 bases). The CDR3 has 14 amino acids. Trimming pared 4 bases from V and 2 bases from J, leaving 10 bases between. The chain's CDR3 is CASSSGGFTDTQYF. In DNA form, the CDR3 reads TGTGCCAGCAGTTCAGGAGGTTTCACAGATACGCAGTATTTT.

The chain combines TRBV10-2 with TRBJ1-3; perhaps TRBD1 as D (6 bases). Between the trimmed V and J ends, which lost 2 bases and 2 bases, there was a span of 16 bases. This CDR3 spans 17 amino acids. The germline gives CDR1 WSHSY, CDR2 SAAADI. CDR3 loop: CASSETYTGMAGNTIYF. CDR3 nucleotide sequence: TGCGCCAGCAGTGAGACCTATACAGGGATGGCTGGAAACACCATATATTTT.

This clonotype was observed a few times. The V and J genes are TRBV12-5 and TRBJ1-5; unclear D gene. Trimming left V 3 bases short and J 3 bases short, with 21 bases between. Looked up from germline, CDR1 is LGHNT and CDR2 is FRNRAP. The length of the CDR3 is 18 residues. The CDR3 sequence: CASGFTSGGALDNQPQHF. DNA of the CDR3: TGTGCTAGTGGTTTTACCTCCGGTGGAGCTCTGGACAATCAGCCCCAGCATTTT.

The chain recombines TRBV19 with TRBJ1-5; no firm D call. CDR3 length: 15 amino acids. V was pared by 5 bases and J by 0 bases, with 11 bases between. Germline assignment: CDR1 LNHDA and CDR2 SQIVND (reference sequence). In DNA, the CDR3 is TGTGCCAGTAGTCCGGGAGCCCCTAGCAATCAGCCCCAGCATTTT. It encodes CASSPGAPSNQPQHF. The variable domain in full, with the rest retrieved from reference TRBV19 and TRBJ1-5, is DGGITQSPKYLFRKEGQNVTLSCEQNLNHDAMYWYRQDPGQGLRLIYYSQIVNDFQKGDIAEGYSVSREKKESFPLTVTSAQKNPTAFYLCASSPGAPSNQPQHFGDGTRLSIL.

The rearrangement uses TRBV7-2 and TRBJ1-2; no firm D call. The germline V gene encodes CDR1 SGHTA and CDR2 FQGNSA. The CDR3 covers 15 residues. Trimming removed 1 base from V and 8 bases from J, with 17 bases in between. CDR3 sequence reads: CASSLDTAFAEGYTF. CDR3 DNA: TGTGCCAGCAGCTTAGATACGGCTTTCGCGGAGGGCTACACCTTC.

V usage is TRBV7-6 and J usage is TRBJ1-2, with TRBD1 identical over 7 bases. The V and J ends lost 7 bases and 1 base, in that order; junction bases with no gene match: 6. This CDR3 has 14 amino acids. CDR1 is SGHVS and CDR2 is FNYEAQ in the germline V gene. CDR3 amino acids: CASIGTAFNYGYTF. DNA for the CDR3: TGTGCCAGCATAGGGACAGCTTTTAACTATGGCTACACCTTC.

The chain recombines TRBV25-1 with TRBJ1-1; D possibly corresponds to TRBD1 (5 bases). The CDR3 length is 14 residues. The germline V and J ends were trimmed by 4 bases and 3 bases, with 12 bases remaining between them. Germline lookup yields CDR1 MGHDK and CDR2 SYGVNS. In nucleotides, the CDR3 is TGTGCCAGCAGTGTCGGGGCGGGGTACACTGAAGCTTTCTTT. The encoded protein is CASSVGAGYTEAFF.

This clonotype was picked up many times. The chain employs TRBV6-1 and TRBJ1-3; D remains ambiguous. V lost 8 bases, J lost 0 bases, and 5 bases lay in between. CDR3 length: 12 residues. Germline V gives CDR1 MNHNS, CDR2 SASEGT. The CDR3 spells CASWSSGNTIYF. The CDR3 nucleotides are TGTGCCAGCTGGAGCTCTGGAAACACCATATATTTT.